This paragraph covers one TCR beta chain sequence. Its antigen is unknown. Prepared TCR beta cDNA libraries contained unique molecular identifiers. TCRdb recomputed calls from the PCR reads with MiXCR, one row per CDR3 protein. The sample shows 650,000 to 850,000 distinct CDR3 sequences, approximately 44% of them seen only once. The data derive from a study of post-analysis software for immune sequencing data. Across the study: Patients with relapsing-remitting, secondary progressive and progressive-relapsing multiple sclerosis courses were all represented. Study-level results: Among 5 or 6 TRBV segments more frequent in patients than controls were TRBV5-6, TRBV5-1 and TRBV20-1. F measure showed strong co-clustering of same-batch samples.

After removal of 4 bases from V and 7 bases from J, the junction contained 5 bases not matched to a gene. Germline CDR1 and CDR2: SGHRS and YFSETQ. This CDR3 spans 13 amino acids. V is TRBV5-1 and J is TRBJ2-1; 7 bases are a match to TRBD1. The source of this sequence is a girl aged 10-17 years with multiple sclerosis. The sequencing input was blood. The CDR3 region is CASSMTGWNEQFF. CDR3 DNA: TGCGCCAGCAGCATGACAGGGTGGAATGAGCAGTTCTTC. The full variable domain, its missing parts supplied by reference TRBV5-1 and TRBJ2-1, is KAGVTQTPRYLIKTRGQQVTLSCSPISGHRSVSWYQQTPGQGLQFLFEYFSETQRNKGNFPGRFSGRQFSNSRSEMNVSTLELGDSALYLCASSMTGWNEQFFGPGTRLTVL.